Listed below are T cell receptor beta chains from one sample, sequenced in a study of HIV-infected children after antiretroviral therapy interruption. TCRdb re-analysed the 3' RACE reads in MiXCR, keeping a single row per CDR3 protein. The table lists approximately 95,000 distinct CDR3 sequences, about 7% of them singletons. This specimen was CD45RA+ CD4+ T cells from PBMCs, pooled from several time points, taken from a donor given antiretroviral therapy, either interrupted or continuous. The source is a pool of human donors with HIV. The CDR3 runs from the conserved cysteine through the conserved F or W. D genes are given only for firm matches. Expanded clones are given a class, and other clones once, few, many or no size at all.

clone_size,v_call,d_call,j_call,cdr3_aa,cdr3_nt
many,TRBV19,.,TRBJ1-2,CASSANYGYTF,TGTGCCAGTTCCGCCAACTATGGCTACACCTTC
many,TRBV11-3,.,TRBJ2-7,CASSLALVGGSYEQYF,TGTGCCAGCAGCTTAGCTTTGGTGGGGGGATCCTACGAGCAGTACTTC
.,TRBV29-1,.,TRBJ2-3,CSVGRGKPDTQYF,TGCAGCGTCGGACGGGGGAAACCAGATACGCAGTATTTT
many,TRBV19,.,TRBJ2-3,CASRRTSTDTQYF,TGTGCCAGTAGACGGACCAGCACAGATACGCAGTATTTT
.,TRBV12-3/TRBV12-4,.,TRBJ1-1,CASSLGRFTEAFF,TGTGCCAGCAGTCTAGGTAGATTCACTGAAGCTTTCTTT
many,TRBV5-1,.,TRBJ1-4,CASSLGHGNEKLFF,TGCGCCAGCAGCTTGGGACACGGTAATGAAAAACTGTTTTTT
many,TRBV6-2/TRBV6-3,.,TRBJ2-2,CASSPGVLNTGELFF,TGTGCCAGCAGTCCAGGGGTCCTGAACACCGGGGAGCTGTTTTTT
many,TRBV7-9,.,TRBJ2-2,CASSLIRLRNTGELFF,TGTGCCAGCAGCTTAATCAGGCTCAGGAACACCGGGGAGCTGTTTTTT
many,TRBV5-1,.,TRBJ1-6,CASRYDMREGSPLHF,TGCGCCAGCAGATACGACATGAGGGAGGGCTCACCCCTCCACTTT
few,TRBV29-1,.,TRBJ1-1,CSVVGVMNTEAFF,TGCAGCGTTGTAGGAGTGATGAACACTGAAGCTTTCTTT
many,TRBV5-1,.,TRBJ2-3,CASSLAGASTDTQYF,TGCGCCAGCAGCTTGGCGGGGGCCTCCACAGATACGCAGTATTTT
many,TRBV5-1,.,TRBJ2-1,CASTQGSSYNEQFF,TGCGCCAGCACCCAGGGGTCGTCCTACAATGAGCAGTTCTTC
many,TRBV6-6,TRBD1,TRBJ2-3,CASRTTGQSTDTQYF,TGTGCCAGCAGAACTACGGGACAGAGCACAGATACGCAGTATTTT
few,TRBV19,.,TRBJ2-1,CAASRGSANNEQFF,TGTGCCGCGTCCCGAGGCAGCGCGAACAATGAGCAGTTCTTC
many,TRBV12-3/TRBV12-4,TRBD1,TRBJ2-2,CASNFDRGGTGELFF,TGTGCCAGCAATTTTGACAGGGGCGGAACCGGGGAGCTGTTTTTT
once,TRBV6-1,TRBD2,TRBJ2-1,CASSTVGLAGLYNEQFF,TGTGCCAGCAGCACCGTTGGACTAGCGGGGCTCTACAATGAGCAGTTCTTC
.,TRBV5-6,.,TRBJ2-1,CASSTGAAEQFF,TGTGCCAGCAGCACGGGGGCGGCCGAGCAGTTCTTC
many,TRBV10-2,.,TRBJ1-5,CASVGQSNQPQHF,TGCGCCAGCGTCGGTCAGAGCAATCAGCCCCAGCATTTT
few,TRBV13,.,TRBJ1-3,CASSLGPGASGNTIYF,TGTGCCAGCAGCTTAGGCCCAGGGGCCTCTGGAAACACCATATATTTT
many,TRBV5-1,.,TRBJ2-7,CASSFGRSSYEQYF,TGCGCCAGCAGCTTCGGTAGGTCCTCATACGAGCAGTACTTC
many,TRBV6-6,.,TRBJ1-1,CASSPQGRATEAFF,TGTGCCAGCAGTCCCCAAGGGAGGGCTACTGAAGCTTTCTTT
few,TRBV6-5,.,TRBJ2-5,CASSRPGSQETQYF,TGTGCCAGCAGCCGGCCGGGGTCTCAAGAGACCCAGTACTTC
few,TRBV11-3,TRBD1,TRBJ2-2,CASSHGQGYTGELFF,TGTGCCAGCAGCCATGGACAGGGGTACACCGGGGAGCTGTTTTTT
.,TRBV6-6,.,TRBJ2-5,CASSYGGSQETQYF,TGTGCCAGCAGTTACGGGGGATCTCAAGAGACCCAGTACTTC
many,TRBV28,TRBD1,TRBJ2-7,CASNPTRGTGSFYEQYF,TGTGCCAGCAACCCTACCCGTGGGACAGGGAGTTTCTACGAGCAGTACTTC
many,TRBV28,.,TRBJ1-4,CASSSLGEKLFF,TGTGCCAGCAGTAGTCTAGGGGAAAAACTGTTTTTT
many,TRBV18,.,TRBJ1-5,CATKDSGDQPQHF,TGTGCCACCAAAGACAGCGGAGATCAGCCCCAGCATTTT
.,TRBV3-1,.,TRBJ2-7,CASSQGGSSPFYEQYF,TGTGCCAGCAGCCAAGGAGGCAGCAGTCCGTTCTACGAGCAGTACTTC
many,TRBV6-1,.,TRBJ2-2,CASSEPLTGAGELFF,TGTGCCAGCAGTGAACCGTTGACGGGGGCCGGAGAGCTGTTTTTT
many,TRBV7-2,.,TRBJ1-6,CASTPVGARNSPLHF,TGTGCCAGCACCCCGGTGGGGGCTCGTAATTCACCCCTCCACTTT
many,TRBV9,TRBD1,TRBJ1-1,CASSLSGTGAEAFF,TGTGCCAGCAGCCTCTCCGGGACAGGGGCTGAAGCTTTCTTT
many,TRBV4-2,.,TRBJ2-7,CASSSKGDRTYEQYF,TGTGCCAGCAGCTCAAAGGGCGACAGGACCTACGAGCAGTACTTC
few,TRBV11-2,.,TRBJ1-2,CASSLTVSNYGYTF,TGTGCCAGCAGCTTAACAGTTTCTAACTATGGCTACACCTTC
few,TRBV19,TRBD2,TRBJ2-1,CASSIKRGVSSYNEQFF,TGTGCCAGTAGTATTAAGCGGGGGGTTAGCTCCTACAATGAGCAGTTCTTC
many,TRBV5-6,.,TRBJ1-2,CASYLNTDRHRSIYGYTF,TGTGCCAGCTACCTCAACACGGACCGACATAGGTCGATCTATGGCTACACCTTC
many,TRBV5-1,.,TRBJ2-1,CASSLGLTSYNEQFF,TGCGCCAGCAGCTTGGGGCTTACATCCTACAATGAGCAGTTCTTC
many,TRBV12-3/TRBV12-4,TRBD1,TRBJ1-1,CASTLGTGSTEAFF,TGTGCCAGCACCTTGGGGACAGGGAGCACTGAAGCTTTCTTT
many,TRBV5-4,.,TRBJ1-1,CASSTPGEGYTEAFF,TGTGCCAGCAGCACGCCAGGGGAAGGGTACACTGAAGCTTTCTTT
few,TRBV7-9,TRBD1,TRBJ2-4,CASSFTGVAKNIQYF,TGTGCCAGCAGTTTTACAGGGGTAGCCAAAAACATTCAGTACTTC
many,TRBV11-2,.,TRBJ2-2,CASSLGTARTGELFF,TGTGCCAGCAGCTTAGGGACAGCGAGGACCGGGGAGCTGTTTTTT
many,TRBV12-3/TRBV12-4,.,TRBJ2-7,CASVSGGLSYEQYF,TGTGCCAGCGTAAGTGGAGGCTTGTCCTACGAGCAGTACTTC
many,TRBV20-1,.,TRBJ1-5,CSARDLAQGSHSNQPQHF,TGCAGTGCTAGAGATCTCGCTCAGGGGTCACATAGCAATCAGCCCCAGCATTTT
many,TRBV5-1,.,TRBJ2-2,CASLGGADTGELFF,TGCGCGAGCCTTGGCGGGGCCGACACCGGGGAGCTGTTTTTT
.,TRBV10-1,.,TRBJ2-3,CASSDLTGTDTQYF,TGCGCCAGCAGTGACCTCACAGGCACAGATACGCAGTATTTT
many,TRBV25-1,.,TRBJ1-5,CASSEFGSTDWPQHF,TGTGCCAGCAGTGAATTTGGCTCGACCGATTGGCCCCAGCATTTT
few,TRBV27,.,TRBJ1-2,CASSLASGHDNYGYTF,TGTGCCAGCAGTTTAGCCTCGGGACACGATAACTATGGCTACACCTTC
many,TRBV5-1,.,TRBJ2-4,CASSLGLENIQYF,TGCGCCAGCAGCTTGGGGTTGGAAAACATTCAGTACTTC
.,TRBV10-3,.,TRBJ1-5,CAISAGFDQPQHF,TGTGCCATCAGTGCGGGGTTTGACCAGCCCCAGCATTTT
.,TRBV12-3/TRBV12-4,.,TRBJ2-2,CASSLHNSNTGQLYF,TGTGCCAGCAGTTTACACAATTCAAACACCGGGCAGCTCTACTTT
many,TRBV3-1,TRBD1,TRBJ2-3,CASSPSSGTGTDTQYF,TGTGCCAGCAGCCCTAGCTCCGGGACAGGGACCGATACGCAGTATTTT
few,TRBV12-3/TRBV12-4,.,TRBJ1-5,CASGPGGERGNQPQHF,TGTGCTAGTGGTCCGGGGGGCGAAAGGGGCAATCAGCCCCAGCATTTT
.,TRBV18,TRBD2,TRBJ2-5,CASSPTSGGQETQYF,TGTGCCAGCTCACCGACTAGCGGGGGACAAGAGACCCAGTACTTC
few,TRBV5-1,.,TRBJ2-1,CASSFEQLYNEQFF,TGCGCCAGCAGCTTCGAGCAGCTCTACAATGAGCAGTTCTTC
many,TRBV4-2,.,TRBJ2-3,CASSQDLVDTQYF,TGTGCCAGCAGCCAAGATCTAGTGGATACGCAGTATTTT
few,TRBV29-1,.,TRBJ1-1,CSVAPRLQLNTEAFF,TGCAGCGTTGCGCCGAGACTGCAATTGAACACTGAAGCTTTCTTT
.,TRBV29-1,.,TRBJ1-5,CSVARDEGQPQHF,TGCAGCGTTGCAAGGGACGAAGGTCAGCCCCAGCATTTT
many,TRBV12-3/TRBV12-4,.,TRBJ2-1,CASSLSGPAYNEQFF,TGTGCCAGCAGTTTATCGGGGCCCGCCTACAATGAGCAGTTCTTC
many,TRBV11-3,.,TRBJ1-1,CASSFLTGLSTEAFF,TGTGCCAGCAGCTTCTTAACAGGGTTGAGCACTGAAGCTTTCTTT
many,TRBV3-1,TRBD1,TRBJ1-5,CASSQGRQGGNQPQHF,TGTGCCAGCAGCCAAGGCCGACAGGGGGGAAATCAGCCCCAGCATTTT
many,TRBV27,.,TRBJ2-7,CASSSANAGGGDEQYF,TGTGCCAGCAGTTCGGCCAACGCAGGGGGGGGAGACGAGCAGTACTTC